These 5 T cell receptor beta chains were sequenced from one sample in a study of T cell repertoires in cytomegalovirus infection. TCRdb re-derived calls from the reads in MiXCR, one entry per CDR3 protein. The sample lists around 900,000 distinct CDR3 sequences, around 30% occurring once. These TCRs' antigens remain unknown. Sequences were derived from cultured CD8+ T cells from PBMCs, sampled from culture after CMV antigen stimulation. The receptor source for this set is a human donor in good health (CMV status not recorded). Some clones in this sample may be carry-over from other donors' samples.

The genes are TRBV27 and TRBJ2-7, with unresolved D. V lost 5 bases and J 3 bases, leaving 11 bases between the germline ends. The length of the CDR3 is 13 residues. Germline V gene lookup returns CDR1 MNHEY and CDR2 SMNVEV (reference sequence). The DNA of the CDR3 is TGTGCCAGCAGTCACCCCAAGGGCTACGAGCAGTACTTC. This codes for CASSHPKGYEQYF.

This clonotype appeared a few times. The chain links TRBV3-1 to TRBJ2-1, with TRBD2 matching over 11 bases. The V segment lost 3 bases and the J segment 5 bases; nucleotides outside the gene matches: 15. In germline, CDR1 is LGHDT, CDR2 YNNKEL (reference sequence). The length of the CDR3 is 19 residues. CDR3 sequence (DNA): TGTGCCAGCAGCCACTTTCTTTCTTGGACTAGCGGGTTAAACAATGAGCAGTTCTTC. It yields the protein CASSHFLSWTSGLNNEQFF.

Points on this clonotype: A junction end diverges from the germline sequence, so it may reflect a read error. The chain recombines TRBV20-1 with TRBJ2-3, with TRBD2 matching 10 bases. The germline V gene has CDR1 DFQATT and CDR2 SNEGSKA (reference sequence). This CDR3 is built from 15 residues. CDR3 in amino acids: CNARDRLAGDGTQYF. The CDR3 DNA reads TGCAATGCTAGAGATCGCCTAGCGGGGGATGGTACGCAGTATTTT.

J is TRBJ2-1 and V is TRBV5-5, with D possibly matching TRBD1 (5 bases). CDR3 size: 16 residues. Germline values: CDR1 SGHKS, CDR2 YYEKEE (reference sequence). V was trimmed by 0 bases and J by 0 bases, leaving 10 bases between them. In DNA form, the CDR3 reads TGTGCCAGCAGCTTGGACGGCAGGGTCTCCTACAATGAGCAGTTCTTC. This translates into CASSLDGRVSYNEQFF.

This clonotype appeared a few times. The V call is TRBV23-1, the J call TRBJ1-5; no reliable D call. TRBV23-1 carries the ORF label, with uncertain function. V was cut by 3 bases and J by 5 bases, with 17 bases left in between. This CDR3 comprises 16 residues. The CDR3 DNA is TGCGCCAGCAGTCAGATGACGGGGTTGGTCGATCAGCCCCAGCATTTT. Its protein is CASSQMTGLVDQPQHF.